This T cell receptor beta chain is from a study of T cells in Graves' hyperthyroidism and ophthalmopathy. Findings and limits, study-wide: Using 13 V-J features, a model discriminated ophthalmopathy from stable hyperthyroidism.

The germline CDR1 and CDR2 sequences are DFQATT and SNEGSKA (reference sequence). Trimming stripped 6 bases from V and 5 bases from J, with 6 bases between. The CDR3 loop spans 10 amino acids. There were TCR beta CDR3 regions amplified from RNA transcripts. A first-round RT-PCR of the TCR CDR3 used the HTBI primer set. TCRdb re-analysed the multiplex PCR reads in MiXCR, keeping a single row per CDR3 protein. The sample gives 550,000 to 600,000 distinct CDR3 sequences, under 60% of which show up once; around 17% is in the top ten. This clonotype was detected only a few times. Its antigen remains unidentified.

J is TRBJ2-3 and V is TRBV20-1; D ambiguous. The material sequenced was peripheral blood or thyroid tissue (not recorded which). The receptor's source is an adult woman with Graves' disease, either hyperthyroidism or ophthalmopathy (not recorded which). CDR3 sequence (DNA): TGCAGTGCCACTGTAGATACGCAGTATTTT. This codes for CSATVDTQYF.